These 18 T cell receptor beta chains originate from one sample sequenced in a study of T cell responses to AZD1222 COVID-19 vaccine. Profiled with immunoSEQ multiplex PCR; TCRdb holds only in-frame clones, not every one. The table has 110,000 or so clones, around 87% seen once; the top ten hold roughly 4.4%. The material was peripheral blood, obtained 28 days after the second AZD1222 dose. The receptors shown here come from an adult who received the AZD1222 COVID-19 vaccine.

The rearrangement uses TRBV6-5 and TRBJ1-2; maybe TRBD1 (6 bases). CDR1 is MNHEY and CDR2 is SVGAGI in the germline V gene. V shed 5 bases and J shed 8 bases, with 15 bases lying between them. The CDR3 covers 13 residues. The CDR3 region is CASSRTGWEGYTF. CDR3 nucleotide sequence: TGTGCCAGCAGTAGAACAGGGTGGGAGGGCTACACCTTC.

The V call is TRBV19, the J call TRBJ1-3; TRBD1 matches 7 bases. Germline V gives CDR1 LNHDA, CDR2 SQIVND (reference sequence). The V gene end was trimmed by 6 bases and the J gene end by 3 bases; junction bases not matched to a gene: 8. The CDR3 spans 15 residues. CDR3 loop: CASRTTGSSGNTIYF. In DNA form, the CDR3 reads TGTGCCAGTAGAACGACAGGGTCGAGTGGAAACACCATATATTTT.

The rearrangement uses TRBV6-5 and TRBJ2-1; perhaps TRBD2 as D (5 bases). The CDR3 covers 15 residues. The germline V gene encodes CDR1 MNHEY and CDR2 SVGAGI. V shed 0 bases and J shed 3 bases, with 9 bases lying between them. The DNA of the CDR3 is TGTGCCAGCAGTTACTCCCTAGAGGGCTACAATGAGCAGTTCTTC. It is translated as CASSYSLEGYNEQFF.

The V call is TRBV2, the J call TRBJ1-5; 7 bases are shared with TRBD1. Germline CDR1 reads SNHLY; CDR2 reads FYNNEI. The CDR3 totals 16 residues. J was trimmed by 4 bases and V by 8 bases; bases with no gene match: 14. CDR3 DNA: TGTGCCAGCCGGTTAAGGGCAGGGGGTGGTAATCAGCCCCAGCATTTT. Protein product: CASRLRAGGGNQPQHF.

This chain connects TRBV9 to TRBJ1-1, with D uncertain. V lost 2 bases to trimming and J lost 0 bases, with 11 bases between them. The CDR3 covers 15 residues. Germline CDR1 is SGDLS and CDR2 is YYNGEE. The CDR3 loop reads CASSVRGQMNTEAFF. The CDR3, as DNA: TGTGCCAGCAGCGTTAGAGGGCAAATGAACACTGAAGCTTTCTTT.

This clone was detected a few times. The chain joins TRBV28 to TRBJ1-6, with 7 nucleotides matching TRBD1. This CDR3 region has 16 residues. The ends lost 7 bases at V and 7 bases at J; junction bases unmatched: 13. Germline CDR1 is MDHEN and CDR2 is SYDVKM. The CDR3 region is CASTILMGQPNSPLHF. In nucleotides, the CDR3 is TGTGCCAGCACCATTCTGATGGGACAGCCAAATTCACCCCTCCACTTT.

In this sample, this clone is large. The genes are TRBV19 and TRBJ2-3; 11 bases agree with TRBD2. Germline CDR1 and CDR2: LNHDA and SQIVND (reference sequence). V was clipped by 2 bases and J by 6 bases; unmatched bases: 4. The length of the CDR3 is 15 residues. Here the CDR3 reads CASSITSGSFDTQYF. The CDR3 DNA reads TGTGCCAGTAGTATAACTAGCGGGAGCTTCGATACGCAGTATTTT.

As to this clone: Other DNA sequences of this sample code for an identical CDR3. V usage is TRBV18 and J usage is TRBJ1-1; a possible D gene is TRBD1 (6 bases). Trimming shortened V by 4 bases and J by 4 bases, and 7 bases separated the two germline ends. From germline, CDR1 is KGHSH and CDR2 LQKENI. The CDR3 is made up of 12 amino acids. The CDR3 sequence is CASSQGGTEAFF. Here the CDR3 DNA reads TGTGCCAGCTCACAAGGGGGCACTGAAGCTTTCTTT.

The chain couples TRBV19 to TRBJ1-4; the D is unclear. Trimming left V 6 bases short and J 7 bases short, with 15 bases between. Germline V gene sequence: CDR1 LNHDA, CDR2 SQIVND (reference sequence). This CDR3 has 14 residues. The CDR3 sequence: CASSTTPSSEKLFF. The CDR3 DNA reads TGTGCCAGTAGCACTACCCCTTCCAGTGAAAAACTGTTTTTT.

The V gene is TRBV2, the J gene TRBJ2-5; TRBD2 matches at 10 bases. There are 15 residues in the CDR3. Germline-derived CDR1 and CDR2 are SNHLY and FYNNEI. Trimming removed 8 bases from V and 1 base from J; junction bases left unmatched: 7. The CDR3 here is CASPPTSGVQETQYF. The DNA for the CDR3 is TGTGCCAGCCCTCCCACTAGCGGGGTCCAAGAGACCCAGTACTTC.

The V and J genes are TRBV7-7 and TRBJ2-2; D might be TRBD1 or TRBD2, each matching 5 bases. Germline-derived CDR1 and CDR2 are SSHAT and FNYEAQ (reference sequence). V lost 5 bases and J lost 5, with 15 bases in between. The CDR3 length is 15 residues. Here the CDR3 DNA reads TGTGCCAGCAGCGTGGGACGTGAGGGGACCGGGGAGCTGTTTTTT. Translated, it gives CASSVGREGTGELFF.

The chain uses TRBV21-1 and TRBJ2-2. TRBV21-1 is an annotated pseudogene. The CDR3 length is 12 residues. The CDR3 region has the DNA TGTGCCAGCAGAATGACGCCCGGGGAGCTGTTTTTT. Translation gives CASRMTPGELFF.

The V gene is TRBV14, the J gene TRBJ1-1; 9 bases are shared with TRBD1. This CDR3 is 14 amino acids long. The V segment lost 4 bases and the J segment 5 bases; nucleotides outside the gene matches: 5. The germline V gene has CDR1 SGHDN and CDR2 FVKESK. CDR3 sequence reads: CASSLGTGLTEAFF. In DNA, the CDR3 is TGTGCCAGCAGCCTCGGGACAGGGTTGACTGAAGCTTTCTTT.

This chain joins TRBV2 and TRBJ1-1; D might be TRBD1 (5 bases). The CDR3 spans 12 residues. CDR1 is SNHLY, CDR2 FYNNEI, per germline. V gave up 3 bases and J gave up 10 bases, with 12 bases separating them. CDR3 loop: CASSDRVDGAFF. CDR3 coding DNA: TGTGCCAGCAGTGACAGGGTAGACGGAGCTTTCTTT.

V usage is TRBV18 and J usage is TRBJ1-2, with D hard to call. The germline gives CDR1 KGHSH, CDR2 LQKENI. The CDR3 spans 13 residues. Trimming left V 3 bases short and J 3 bases short, with 8 bases between. In DNA form, the CDR3 reads TGTGCCAGCTCACCGGGCCCGGACTATGGCTACACCTTC. This sequence encodes CASSPGPDYGYTF.

V and J are TRBV5-1 and TRBJ2-1; D unclear. Germline CDR1 and CDR2: SGHRS and YFSETQ. The CDR3 sequence is 12 residues long. V shed 0 bases and J shed 8 bases, with 6 bases lying between them. The CDR3 region is CASSLVRDEQFF. The DNA for the CDR3 is TGCGCCAGCAGCTTGGTGCGCGATGAGCAGTTCTTC.

This clone was counted a few times. Other DNA sequences in this sample translate to the same CDR3. The chain has TRBV6-4 and TRBJ2-1, with 9 bases aligning to TRBD2. With V trimmed by 0 bases and J by 3 bases, 0 bases remained unmatched. Germline V gives CDR1 MRHNA, CDR2 SNTAGT. The CDR3 runs 15 residues. The CDR3 reads CASSDSSGSYNEQFF. The CDR3 nucleotides are TGTGCCAGCAGTGACTCTAGCGGGAGCTACAATGAGCAGTTCTTC.

The chain joins TRBV6-1 to TRBJ2-7; 9 positions match TRBD1. The CDR3 runs 14 residues. Germline values: CDR1 MNHNS, CDR2 SASEGT. J was trimmed by 6 bases and V by 1 base; bases with no gene match: 4. The CDR3 region is CASSEVGQGTEQYF. CDR3 coding DNA: TGTGCCAGCAGTGAAGTGGGACAGGGAACCGAGCAGTACTTC.